The 8 T cell receptor beta chains in this list originate from one sample, sequenced in a study of shared clonotypes between healthy human individuals. The table came from immunoSEQ multiplex PCR; TCRdb's copy has only in-frame clones and leaves some out. The data show 190,000 or so clones, approximately 60% seen once. Sequenced sample: memory CD4+ T cells sorted from blood. Subset indicated: CD45RA-negative fraction. Source of these receptors: a man aged 25-45 years in good health.

This chain joins TRBV7-6 and TRBJ2-3; 7 bases line up with TRBD2. Germline V gene data show CDR1 as SGHVS and CDR2 as FNYEAQ. CDR3 length equals 14 residues. The V gene end was trimmed by 4 bases and the J gene end by 0 bases; junction bases not matched to a gene: 1. In nucleotides, the CDR3 is TGTGCCAGCAGCTCCGGGGGGAGCACAGATACGCAGTATTTT. Amino acid sequence: CASSSGGSTDTQYF.

This chain connects TRBV6-5 to TRBJ1-4, with D perhaps TRBD1 (6 bases). Germline V gene lookup returns CDR1 MNHEY and CDR2 SVGAGI. This CDR3 is 14 amino acids long. Trimming cost V 2 bases and J 8 bases, with 12 bases left between them. CDR3 sequence (DNA): TGTGCCAGCAGTTACGCGTTACAGGGAGAAAAACTGTTTTTT. It is translated as CASSYALQGEKLFF.

The rearrangement links TRBV7-2 to TRBJ1-4; D is uncertain. V was clipped by 5 bases and J by 6 bases, with 19 bases between them. The CDR3 is 16 residues long. In germline, CDR1 is SGHTA, CDR2 FQGNSA. CDR3 in amino acids: CASSPRSMRGDEKLFF. The DNA of the CDR3 is TGTGCCAGCAGCCCCCGTAGCATGCGAGGAGATGAAAAACTGTTTTTT.

CDR3 amino acids: CASGLVLGTGALNTGELFF. DNA of the CDR3: TGTGCTAGTGGTTTGGTACTCGGGACAGGGGCCTTAAACACCGGGGAGCTGTTTTTT. This chain links TRBV12-5 with TRBJ2-2; 10 bases align to TRBD1. This CDR3 has 19 residues. The germline V gene has CDR1 LGHNT and CDR2 FRNRAP. V gave up 0 bases and J gave up 2 bases; unmatched junction bases: 9.

The chain uses TRBV4-3 and TRBJ2-3, with D possibly called TRBD1 or TRBD2 (5 bases each). Germline lookup yields CDR1 LGHNA and CDR2 YSLEER. V lost 4 bases, J lost 6 bases, and 11 bases lay in between. This CDR3 comprises 13 residues. CDR3: CASSRAEGDTQYF. In DNA, the CDR3 is TGCGCCAGCAGCCGCGCCGAGGGGGATACGCAGTATTTT.

The J gene is TRBJ2-3, the V gene TRBV11-2; D call uncertain. CDR1 SGHAT and CDR2 FQNNGV come from the germline V gene. V dropped 1 base and J dropped 4 bases, with 12 bases sitting between them. The CDR3 runs 15 residues. Here the CDR3 DNA reads TGTGCCAGCAGCTTAGTCTTAGTTCAGTCAGATACGCAGTATTTT. This translates into CASSLVLVQSDTQYF.

The chain has TRBV28 and TRBJ1-2; no clear D. CDR1 is MDHEN and CDR2 is SYDVKM in the germline V gene. The CDR3 length is 12 residues. Trimming left V 5 bases short and J 1 base short, with 5 bases between. CDR3 sequence reads: CASSVDNYGYTF. As DNA, the CDR3 is TGTGCCAGCAGTGTGGATAACTATGGCTACACCTTC.

This clone was seen just once. This chain joins TRBV11-3 and TRBJ2-7; D is unclear. V gave up 5 bases and J gave up 5 bases, with 13 bases separating them. The CDR3 length is 13 residues. CDR1 SGHNT and CDR2 YENEEA come from the germline V gene. In DNA, the CDR3 is TGTGCCAGCAGCCCCTCCCCGGGCAACGAGCAGTACTTC. Amino acids: CASSPSPGNEQYF. Based on the CDR3 plus reference TRBV11-3 and TRBJ2-7, the full variable domain is EAGVVQSPRYKIIEKKQPVAFWCNPISGHNTLYWYLQNLGQGPELLIRYENEEAVDDSQLPKDRFSAERLKGVDSTLKIQPAELGDSAVYLCASSPSPGNEQYFGPGTRLTVT.